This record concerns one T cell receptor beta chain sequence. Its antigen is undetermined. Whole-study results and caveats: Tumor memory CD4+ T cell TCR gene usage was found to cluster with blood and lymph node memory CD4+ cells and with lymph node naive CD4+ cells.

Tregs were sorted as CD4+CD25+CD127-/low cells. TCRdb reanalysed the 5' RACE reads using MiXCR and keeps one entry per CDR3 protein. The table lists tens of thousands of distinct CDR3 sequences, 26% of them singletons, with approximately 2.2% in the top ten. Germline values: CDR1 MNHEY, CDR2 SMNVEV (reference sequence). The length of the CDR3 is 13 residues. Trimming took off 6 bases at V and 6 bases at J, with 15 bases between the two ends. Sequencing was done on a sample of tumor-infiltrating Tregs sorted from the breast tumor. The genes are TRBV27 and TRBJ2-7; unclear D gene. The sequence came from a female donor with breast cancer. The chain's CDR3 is CASSPTQVGEQYF. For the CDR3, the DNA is TGTGCCAGCAGCCCCACCCAGGTCGGCGAGCAGTACTTC.